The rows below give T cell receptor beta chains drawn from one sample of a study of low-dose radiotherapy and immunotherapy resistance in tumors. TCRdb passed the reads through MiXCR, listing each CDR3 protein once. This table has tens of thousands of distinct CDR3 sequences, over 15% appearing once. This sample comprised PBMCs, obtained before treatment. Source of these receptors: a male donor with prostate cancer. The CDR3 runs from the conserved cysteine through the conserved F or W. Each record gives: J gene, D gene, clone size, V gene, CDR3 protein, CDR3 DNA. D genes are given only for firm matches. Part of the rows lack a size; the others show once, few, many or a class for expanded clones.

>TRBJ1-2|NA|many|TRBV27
CASSPQGLTDYGYTF
TGTGCCAGCAGTCCTCAAGGACTTACCGACTATGGCTACACCTTC
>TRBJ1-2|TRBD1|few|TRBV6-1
CASMSGQGARGYTF
TGTGCCAGCATGTCAGGACAGGGGGCGCGGGGCTACACCTTC
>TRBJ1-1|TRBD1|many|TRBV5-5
CASSETGTRNTEAFF
TGTGCCAGCAGCGAGACAGGGACGCGGAACACTGAAGCTTTCTTT
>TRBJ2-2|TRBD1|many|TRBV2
CASSRQGPRTGELFF
TGTGCCAGCAGTCGACAGGGCCCCAGGACCGGGGAGCTGTTTTTT
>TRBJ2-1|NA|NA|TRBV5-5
CASRPVLAGTNEQFF
TGTGCCAGCAGGCCGGTCCTAGCAGGGACTAATGAGCAGTTCTTC
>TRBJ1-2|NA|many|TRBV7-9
CASTYRVEGYGYTF
TGTGCCAGCACCTACAGGGTAGAGGGCTATGGCTACACCTTC
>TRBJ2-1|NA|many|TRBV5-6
CASSTASGTKYNEQFF
TGTGCCAGCAGTACCGCCAGCGGGACAAAATACAATGAGCAGTTCTTC
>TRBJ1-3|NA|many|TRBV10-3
CAAGDYSGNTIYF
TGTGCCGCCGGTGACTACTCTGGAAACACCATATATTTT
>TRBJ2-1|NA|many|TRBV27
CASSLSSLGGGSSYNEQFF
TGTGCCAGCAGTTTATCGAGTCTAGGGGGGGGGAGCTCCTACAATGAGCAGTTCTTC
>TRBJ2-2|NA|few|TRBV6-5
CASSYPNTGELFF
TGTGCCAGCAGTTACCCGAACACCGGGGAGCTGTTTTTT
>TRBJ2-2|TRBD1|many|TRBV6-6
CASSRDRNTGELFF
TGTGCCAGCAGTAGGGACAGGAACACCGGGGAGCTGTTTTTT
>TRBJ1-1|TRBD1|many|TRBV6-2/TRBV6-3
CASGGETGSAMNTEAFF
TGTGCCAGCGGAGGGGAGACAGGGAGCGCCATGAACACTGAAGCTTTCTTT
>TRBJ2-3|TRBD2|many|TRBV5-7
CASSSRRGGPDTQYF
TGTGCCAGCAGCTCCCGCCGCGGGGGACCAGATACGCAGTATTTT
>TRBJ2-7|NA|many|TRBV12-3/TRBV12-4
CASSLSVYEQYF
TGTGCCAGCAGTTTATCTGTATACGAGCAGTACTTC
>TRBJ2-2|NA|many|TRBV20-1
CSASGADSPGGWNTGELFF
TGCAGTGCTAGCGGTGCGGACTCACCAGGGGGGTGGAACACCGGGGAGCTGTTTTTT
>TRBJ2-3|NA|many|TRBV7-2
CASSLEVGGLGTDTQYF
TGTGCCAGCAGCTTAGAAGTGGGGGGGCTCGGCACAGATACGCAGTATTTT
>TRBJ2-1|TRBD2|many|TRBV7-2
CASSPRTSGGPNEQFF
TGTGCCAGCAGCCCCAGGACTAGCGGGGGGCCCAATGAGCAGTTCTTC
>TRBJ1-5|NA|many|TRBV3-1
CASSQEGNQPQHF
TGTGCCAGCAGCCAAGAGGGAAATCAGCCCCAGCATTTT
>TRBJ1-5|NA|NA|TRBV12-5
CASASNQPQHF
TGTGCTAGTGCCTCCAATCAGCCCCAGCATTTT
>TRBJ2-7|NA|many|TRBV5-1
CASSPRSQEFIGYEQYF
TGCGCCAGCAGCCCAAGGTCGCAGGAATTTATCGGTTACGAGCAGTACTTC
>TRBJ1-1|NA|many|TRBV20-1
CSGRAGGMNTEAFF
TGCAGTGGCCGAGCGGGTGGCATGAACACTGAAGCTTTCTTT
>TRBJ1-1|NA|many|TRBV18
CASSPRQPNTEAFF
TGTGCCAGCTCACCCCGGCAACCGAACACTGAAGCTTTCTTT
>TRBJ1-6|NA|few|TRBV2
CASSERANAAAAPLHF
TGTGCCAGCAGTGAACGGGCCAACGCGGCCGCCGCACCCCTCCACTTT
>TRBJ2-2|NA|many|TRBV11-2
CASSLGRATGELFF
TGTGCCAGCAGCTTAGGAAGGGCCACCGGGGAGCTGTTTTTT
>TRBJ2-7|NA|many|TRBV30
CAGGAGTAHYEQYF
TGTGCCGGGGGGGCCGGGACAGCCCACTACGAGCAGTACTTC
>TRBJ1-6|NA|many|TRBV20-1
CSARSYGDGSPLHF
TGCAGTGCTAGATCCTACGGGGACGGTTCACCCCTCCACTTT
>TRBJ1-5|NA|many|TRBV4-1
CASSQGLNQPQHF
TGCGCCAGCAGCCAAGGGTTAAATCAGCCCCAGCATTTT
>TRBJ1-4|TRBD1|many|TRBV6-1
CASSGQGGTNEKLFF
TGTGCCAGCAGCGGACAGGGAGGCACTAATGAAAAACTGTTTTTT
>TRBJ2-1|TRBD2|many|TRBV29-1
CSVEDPNSGGNYNEQFF
TGCAGCGTTGAAGACCCTAATAGCGGGGGGAACTACAATGAGCAGTTCTTC
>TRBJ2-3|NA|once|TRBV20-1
CSARVPSPAPWDGTQYF
TGCAGTGCTAGAGTGCCTTCGCCGGCCCCGTGGGACGGTACGCAGTATTTT
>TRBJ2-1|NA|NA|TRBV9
CASSVVAWQGGNEQFF
TGTGCCAGCAGCGTAGTAGCCTGGCAGGGGGGGAATGAGCAGTTCTTC
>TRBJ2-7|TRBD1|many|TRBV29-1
CSVESTGQGAYEQYF
TGCAGCGTTGAATCGACGGGACAGGGGGCCTACGAGCAGTACTTC
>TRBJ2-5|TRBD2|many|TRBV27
CASSGGLAGGKTQYF
TGTGCCAGCAGTGGGGGACTAGCGGGGGGAAAGACCCAGTACTTC
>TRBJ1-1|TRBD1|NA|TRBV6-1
CASRNRPGTGHTEAFF
TGTGCCAGCAGAAACAGACCCGGGACAGGGCACACTGAAGCTTTCTTT
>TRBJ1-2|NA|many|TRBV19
CASSILDRTPNYGYTF
TGTGCCAGTAGTATCCTTGACAGGACCCCGAACTATGGCTACACCTTC
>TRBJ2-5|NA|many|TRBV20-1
CSARDQGLGTQYF
TGCAGTGCTAGAGATCAAGGGCTGGGGACCCAGTACTTC
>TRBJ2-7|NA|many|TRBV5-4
CASSWDSNEQYF
TGTGCCAGCAGCTGGGACTCGAACGAGCAGTACTTC
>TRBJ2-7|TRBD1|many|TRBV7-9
CASGDSASYEQYF
TGTGCCAGCGGGGACAGTGCCTCCTACGAGCAGTACTTC
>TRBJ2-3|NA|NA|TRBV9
CASSVEKSTDTQYF
TGTGCCAGCAGCGTAGAGAAGTCCACAGATACGCAGTATTTT
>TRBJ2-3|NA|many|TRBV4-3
CASSQDRGAGRGTDTQYF
TGCGCCAGCAGCCAAGATCGTGGGGCTGGTCGGGGCACAGATACGCAGTATTTT
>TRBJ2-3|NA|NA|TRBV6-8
CASSSTGGGTDTQYF
TGTGCCAGCAGTTCCACAGGGGGGGGCACAGATACGCAGTATTTT
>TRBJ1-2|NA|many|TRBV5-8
CASSHRAAGYGYTF
TGTGCCAGCAGCCACCGCGCGGCAGGGTATGGCTACACCTTC
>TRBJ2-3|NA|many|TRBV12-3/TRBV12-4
CASSPWGAARPYTQYF
TGTGCCAGCAGTCCCTGGGGAGCGGCCCGACCCTATACGCAGTATTTT
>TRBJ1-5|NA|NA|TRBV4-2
CASSPNRDQPQHF
TGTGCCAGCAGCCCCAACCGAGATCAGCCCCAGCATTTT
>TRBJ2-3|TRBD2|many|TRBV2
CASSATGTSEGTDTQYF
TGTGCCAGCAGTGCCACCGGGACTAGTGAGGGCACAGATACGCAGTATTTT
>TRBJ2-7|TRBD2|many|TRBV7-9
CASSLDGGAYEQYF
TGTGCCAGCAGCTTAGACGGGGGGGCCTACGAGCAGTACTTC
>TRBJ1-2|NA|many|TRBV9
CASSAGGDGLYGYTF
TGTGCCAGCAGCGCTGGGGGGGACGGCCTCTATGGCTACACCTTC
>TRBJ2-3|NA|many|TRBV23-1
CASSRRRAFYTDTQYF
TGCGCCAGCAGTCGGCGGAGGGCCTTCTACACAGATACGCAGTATTTT
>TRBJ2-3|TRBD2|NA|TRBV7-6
CASSSGTSGGDTQYF
TGTGCTAGCAGCTCCGGGACTAGCGGGGGGGATACGCAGTATTTT